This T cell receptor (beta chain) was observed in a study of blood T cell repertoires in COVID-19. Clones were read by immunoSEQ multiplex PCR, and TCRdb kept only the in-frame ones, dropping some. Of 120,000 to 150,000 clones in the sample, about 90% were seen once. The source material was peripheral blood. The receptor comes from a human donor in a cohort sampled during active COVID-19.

The CDR3 DNA follows: TGTGCCAGCAGTTCCGGCCCCGAGGCGGGAGAAGTGGCAGATACGCAGTATTTT. Amino acid sequence: CASSSGPEAGEVADTQYF. The chain carries TRBV28 and TRBJ2-3, with TRBD2 identical over 7 bases. V was clipped by 4 bases and J by 4 bases; unmatched bases: 17. The CDR3 totals 18 residues. Germline CDR1 MDHEN, CDR2 SYDVKM.